The present entry profiles one TCR beta chain with its context. Its antigen target is currently unknown. Qualities for individual bases were not recorded, and no much larger clone is one base off. This sample was included in a study of blood T cell repertoires in COVID-19 (dated by TCRdb to the early 2020s). In the study overall: The collaborator samples originated in the United States, Italy and Spain and spanned the acute and convalescent phases of COVID-19. The prospective study material was composed of cDNA or gDNA derived from T cells, B-cell-depleted T cells, or PBMCs. The dataset comprised deeply sampled blood TCRbeta repertoires from subjects exposed to, actively infected with, or recovered from COVID-19. A freely available public database, intended as a resource for researchers studying the immune response to SARS-CoV-2, is where the repertoires were released. The samples were drawn from the first 160 participants of the ongoing ImmuneRACE study and from 1,254 subjects provided by 6 global collaborators. Nearly every sample came with metadata listing a de-identified subject ID, COVID-19 status, age in years and sex. Where HLA class I and class II types were available, the types were taken from metadata supplied by the sample provider, not from assay-based typing.

TCRbeta CDR3 regions were amplified from genomic DNA by means of the immunoSEQ Assay, a bias-controlled multiplex PCR. Turning to the authors' computational methods: Within the assay, amplification of reference gene primers was used to estimate how many nucleated cells each sample contained. To quantify the absolute abundance of each unique TCRbeta CDR3 rearrangement, sequence reads were collapsed and filtered. For each sample, productive Simpson clonality was calculated as the square root of Simpson's diversity index across productive rearrangements. TCRdb mirrors the immuneACCESS table, restricted to in-frame sequences. Some clones are absent from its copies; in checked studies, under half trace to an unresolved V gene, and the reason for the others is unknown. For V, J and clone size, that table is used; D and trimming come from the DNA. In this sample the table shows 200,000 to 250,000 clones, about 81% of which occur a single time. Jointly, the top ten make up approximately 5.6% of the sample.

Points the paper makes about the study in general: How much clinical and demographic metadata was included differed by source and by participant, and the metadata was provided uncurated.

V loses 0 bases at its end and J loses 5 bases; junction bases beyond the gene matches: 2. Counted from cysteine to phenylalanine, this CDR3 has 14 amino acids. Only CDR3 DNA remains: 42 bases, in frame from the first base. As encoded in the germline V gene, CDR1 is SGHRS while CDR2 is YFSETQ. One collaborating source in Seattle enrolled patients during active infection and followed them longitudinally through the course of disease. Each collaborating institution followed its own protocols to collect whole blood in K2EDTA tubes. For TCRbeta analysis, collaborators shipped samples as frozen whole blood, isolated PBMCs, or DNA extracted from either of those sample types.

The chain is encoded by TRBV5-1 joined to TRBJ1-2; TRBD1 fits 9 bases in the junction. The receptor was derived from a woman in her 70s with COVID-19, enrolled during active disease. Sequencing input: peripheral blood. The CDR3 is CASSLGGQGYGYTF. The DNA reads as follows: TGCGCCAGCAGCTTGGGGGGACAGGGATATGGCTACACCTTC. With the rest looked up from the reference TRBV5-1 and TRBJ1-2 genes rather than sequenced, the full variable domain is KAGVTQTPRYLIKTRGQQVTLSCSPISGHRSVSWYQQTPGQGLQFLFEYFSETQRNKGNFPGRFSGRQFSNSRSEMNVSTLELGDSALYLCASSLGGQGYGYTFGSGTRLTVV.